The clone carrying this T cell receptor beta chain was counted a few times. Its target is unknown. Sequenced material consisted of expressed TCRB transcripts (all of the isolated RNA was reverse transcribed). Sequencing used immunoSEQ multiplex PCR; TCRdb keeps in-frame clones, though not all of them. Of 150,000 or so clones in the sample, roughly 9.1% were seen once. This sample was included in a study of beta chain features in type 1 diabetes. Study overall: The samples had around 98 million sorted cells examined in all. Study-wide findings and caveats: All four CD4+ subsets of Type 1 diabetes patients contained TCRB CDR3s that were moderately but significantly shorter. Since sequencing was performed on cDNA, cells with high TCR expression could be over-represented.

One heparinised draw, averaging around 120 mL, was taken per donor. CDR3 length equals 14 residues. V gave up 0 bases and J gave up 4 bases, with 8 bases separating them. Germline V lookup: CDR1 SGHRS, CDR2 YFSETQ. The clonotype originates from a young woman in good health. The sequenced sample consisted of central memory CD4+ T cells from blood. The chain combines TRBV5-1 with TRBJ1-3; D gene unclear. CDR3 in amino acids: CASSLDSQGNTIYF. CDR3 in DNA: TGCGCCAGCAGCTTGGACAGCCAGGGAAACACCATATATTTT.